This T cell receptor beta chain derives from a study of PD-1 and CTLA-4 blockade in melanoma. Sequencing was performed with immunoSEQ multiplex PCR; in TCRdb, only in-frame clones are kept and a portion is missing. Among roughly 30,000 clones listed, around 89% were seen once. V was clipped by 5 bases and J by 5 bases, with 12 bases between them. Germline CDR1 SGHDN, CDR2 FVKESK. The CDR3 length is 13 residues. The genes are TRBV14 and TRBJ1-1; D gene unclear. This sample comprised CD8+ T cells from peripheral blood, obtained from a patient given anti-PD-1 treatment. The TCR sequence derives from a human donor with melanoma. The CDR3 sequence is CASSWASRTEAFF. For the CDR3, the DNA is TGTGCCAGCAGCTGGGCCTCGCGGACTGAAGCTTTCTTT.